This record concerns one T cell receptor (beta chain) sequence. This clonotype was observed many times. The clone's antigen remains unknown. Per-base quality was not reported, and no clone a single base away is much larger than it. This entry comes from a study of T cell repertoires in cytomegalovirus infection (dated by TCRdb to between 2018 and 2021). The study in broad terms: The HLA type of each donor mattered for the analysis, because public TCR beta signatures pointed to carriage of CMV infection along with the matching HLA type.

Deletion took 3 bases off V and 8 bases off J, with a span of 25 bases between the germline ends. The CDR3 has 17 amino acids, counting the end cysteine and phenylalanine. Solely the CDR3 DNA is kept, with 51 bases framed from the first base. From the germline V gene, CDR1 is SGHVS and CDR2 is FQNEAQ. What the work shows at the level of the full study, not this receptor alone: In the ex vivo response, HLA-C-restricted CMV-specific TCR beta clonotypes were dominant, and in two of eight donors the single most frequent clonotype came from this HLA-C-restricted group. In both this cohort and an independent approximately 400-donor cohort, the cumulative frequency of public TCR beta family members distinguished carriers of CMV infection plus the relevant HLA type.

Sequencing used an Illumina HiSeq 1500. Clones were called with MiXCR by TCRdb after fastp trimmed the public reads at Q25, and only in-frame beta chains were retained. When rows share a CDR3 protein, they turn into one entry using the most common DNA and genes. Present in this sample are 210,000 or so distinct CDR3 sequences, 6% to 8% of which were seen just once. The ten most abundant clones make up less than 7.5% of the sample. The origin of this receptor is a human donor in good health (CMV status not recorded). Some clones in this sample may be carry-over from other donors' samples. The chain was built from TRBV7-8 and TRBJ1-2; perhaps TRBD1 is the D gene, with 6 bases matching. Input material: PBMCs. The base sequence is TGTGCCAGCAGCTTGCAGGGGCGCGCCAGGGTCCAGGGGGGCTACACCTTC. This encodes CASSLQGRARVQGGYTF.